This T cell receptor (beta chain) was retrieved from a study of regulatory T cells in long-lasting Graves disease. Background on the study: For under 3 months, newly diagnosed Graves' patients had been taking antithyroid drugs. Study-wide findings and caveats: TRBV28, TRBJ1-2 and TRBJ2-5 were favored in persistent disease. The small sample size may have reduced accuracy.

Concerning this clonotype itself: Antigen specificity is unknown.

V gave up 4 bases and J gave up 4 bases, with 9 bases separating them. Looked up from germline, CDR1 is SGDLS and CDR2 is YYNGEE. This CDR3 is 14 amino acids long. Noted time point: newly diagnosed GD, antithyroid drugs for less than 3 months. PBMC-extracted RNA yielded the TCR library. Construction of the TCR beta libraries employed iRepertoire HTBI primers in conjunction with Arm-PCR of CDR3 regions. As handled by the study authors: Identified segments across samples numbered fewer than 80 TRBV and approximately 15 TRBJ. TCRdb reanalysed the multiplex PCR reads using MiXCR and keeps one entry per CDR3 protein. The V and J calls, along with clone size, are taken from TCRdb and not from the paper's own processing. The data show 420,000 or so distinct CDR3 sequences, with around 15% seen just once and around 23% held by the top ten. The data also belong to a second study, concerning T cells in Graves' hyperthyroidism and ophthalmopathy.

The source is a woman aged 18-29 years with Graves disease. The sequencing used peripheral blood mononuclear cells (PBMCs), collected at new diagnosis, from a patient treated with antithyroid drugs. The chain recombines TRBV9 with TRBJ2-6; D not certain. Here the CDR3 reads CASSFPRGANVLTF. CDR3 DNA sequence: TGTGCCAGCAGCTTCCCTCGGGGGGCCAACGTCCTGACTTTC.